These 25 T cell receptor beta chains share one sample of origin, sequenced in a study of glioma-infiltrating T cells. TCR alpha and beta CDR3 regions were amplified from RNA using iRepertoire nested multiplex PCR. TCRdb reprocessed the multiplex PCR reads with MiXCR, giving one entry per CDR3 protein. The sample consists of under 200,000 distinct CDR3 sequences, around 42% of them appearing once. Material: glioma tissue, nonneoplastic brain tissue, or PBMCs (not recorded which). The receptor set was obtained from a human donor with low-grade glioma or glioblastoma, undergoing nonglioma brain surgery, or in good health (not recorded which).

This clonotype came up many times. The CDR3 region is CMLWGRAEAFF. DNA for the CDR3: TGCATGCTTTGGGGTCGCGCTGAAGCTTTCTTT. The rearrangement joins TRBV20-1 to TRBJ1-1; D ambiguous. CDR3 length equals 11 residues. The germline CDR1 and CDR2 sequences are DFQATT and SNEGSKA (reference sequence).

Notes on this clonotype: A much larger clone differs by one base, so this may be a read error. The J gene is TRBJ1-1, the V gene TRBV7-9; the D is unclear. Germline lookup yields CDR1 SEHNR and CDR2 FQNEAQ (reference sequence). This CDR3 comprises 13 residues. The CDR3 DNA sequence: TGTGCCAGCAGCTTGGAGGCAGGCACTAAAGCTTTCTTT. Its protein is CASSLEAGTKAFF.

This clonotype was observed many times. This chain connects TRBV28 to TRBJ2-1; D not resolved. CDR1 MDHEN and CDR2 SYDVKM come from the germline V gene. Deletions cut 2 bases from V and 7 bases from J, with 3 bases between. CDR3 length: 11 residues. CDR3 sequence: CASSLGNEQFF. The CDR3 DNA reads TGTGCCAGCAGTTTAGGTAATGAGCAGTTCTTC.

The chain has TRBV11-2 and TRBJ2-1, with 9 nucleotides matching TRBD2. After removal of 5 bases from V and 7 bases from J, the junction contained 6 bases not matched to a gene. CDR3 length: 14 residues. Per the germline V gene, CDR1 is SGHAT and CDR2 is FQNNGV. In DNA, the CDR3 is TGTGCCAGCAGCCCCGGACTAGCGAATAATGAGCAGTTCTTC. It codes for CASSPGLANNEQFF.

About this clonotype: Compared with germline, one end of the junction differs, possibly owing to a read error. In nucleotides, the CDR3 is TGCGCCAGCAGCTTGCCTGGACAGGCATTCACTAATGAAAAACTGCTTTTT. Its translation: CASSLPGQAFTNEKLLF. This chain connects TRBV4-1 to TRBJ1-4; TRBD1 matches at 7 bases. This CDR3 region has 17 residues. Looked up from germline, CDR1 is MGHRA and CDR2 is YSYEKL.

In this sample, this clonotype turned up many times. The chain employs TRBV12-3 or TRBV12-4 and TRBJ1-3; D remains unclear. The CDR3 extends over 17 amino acids. Trimming shortened V by 3 bases and J by 4 bases, and 19 bases separated the two germline ends. The CDR3 DNA sequence: TGTGCCAGCAGTTTCCCCCACGCCGGGCTTGGAGGAAACACCATATATTTT. This codes for CASSFPHAGLGGNTIYF.

This clonotype was recorded many times. The chain joins TRBV28 to TRBJ1-1; TRBD1 might be the D (6 bases). The V and J ends lost 5 bases and 6 bases respectively, with 13 bases between them. The CDR3 covers 13 residues. Looked up from germline, CDR1 is MDHEN and CDR2 is SYDVKM. The CDR3 loop is CASSTQGNPEAFF. CDR3 coding DNA: TGTGCCAGCAGTACCCAGGGGAATCCTGAAGCTTTCTTT.

At least ten counts were recorded for this clonotype. The rearrangement links TRBV20-1 to TRBJ1-5; D gene unclear. Trimming took 2 bases from V and 4 from J, leaving 12 bases between them. Germline CDR1 and CDR2: DFQATT and SNEGSKA (reference sequence). This CDR3 spans 14 amino acids. In nucleotides, the CDR3 is TGCAGTGCTAGAAAACCTCTGGGGAATCAGCCCCAGCATTTT. It is translated as CSARKPLGNQPQHF.

This clonotype was recorded many times. The chain links TRBV28 to TRBJ2-1; 8 bases line up with TRBD2. The CDR3 sequence is 15 residues long. Germline V gene lookup returns CDR1 MDHEN and CDR2 SYDVKM. The V and J ends lost 6 bases and 6 bases, in that order; junction bases with no gene match: 10. The CDR3 nucleotides read TGTGCCAGCAGCTCAACCGGGACTAGACGCAATGAGCAGTTCTTC. Protein product: CASSSTGTRRNEQFF.

This clonotype was counted a few times. The chain couples TRBV4-1 to TRBJ1-1, with TRBD1 identical over 11 bases. Trimming cost V 1 base and J 1 base; bases outside gene matches: 5. Germline V gene data show CDR1 as MGHRA and CDR2 as YSYEKL. The CDR3 has 17 residues. The CDR3 nucleotides read TGCGCCAGCAGCCAAGGGACAGGGGGCGTTGGGAACACTGAAGCTTTCTTT. Translation: CASSQGTGGVGNTEAFF.

The rearrangement uses TRBV20-1 and TRBJ2-3; no clear D. Looked up from germline, CDR1 is DFQATT and CDR2 is SNEGSKA (reference sequence). Between the trimmed V and J ends, which lost 4 bases and 1 base, there was a span of 12 bases. This CDR3 has 14 residues. The CDR3 sequence is CSAIGKRGTDTQYF. The CDR3 DNA sequence: TGCAGTGCTATCGGAAAGCGAGGCACAGATACGCAGTATTTT.

A note on this clonotype: Being one base from a much bigger clone, this may be a read error. The chain has TRBV28 and TRBJ1-6, with 9 positions matching TRBD1. This CDR3 contains 16 residues. The germline CDR1 and CDR2 sequences are MDHEN and SYDVKM. The CDR3 sequence: CASSRAAGTGNSHLHF. CDR3 nucleotides: TGTGCCAGCAGCCGGGCTGCCGGGACAGGGAATTCACACCTCCACTTT.

The chain recombines TRBV19 with TRBJ1-5, with D possibly being TRBD1 (6 bases). This CDR3 is 16 amino acids long. The ends were cut back, 3 bases at V and 4 bases at J, with 16 bases in the middle. The V gene's germline CDR1 is LNHDA and CDR2 SQIVND (reference sequence). CDR3 in amino acids: CASSMSTGTSNQPQHF. The DNA for the CDR3 is TGTGCCAGTAGTATGTCCACCGGGACAAGTAATCAGCCCCAGCATTTT.

This chain connects TRBV28 to TRBJ2-5, with a possible D match to TRBD1 (8 bases). The CDR3 is 15 amino acids. CDR1 and CDR2 from the germline V gene are MDHEN and SYDVKM. V was clipped by 7 bases and J by 7 bases, with 22 bases between them. The CDR3, as DNA: TGTGCCAGCACCCGCCCTACAGGGGGGGCACCGACCCAGTACTTC. Its protein is CASTRPTGGAPTQYF.

As concerns this clonotype: Possible read error: a much larger clone is one base away. This chain joins TRBV10-1 and TRBJ2-7; TRBD2 aligns across 11 bases. Germline CDR1 WNHNN, CDR2 SYGVQD (reference sequence). V shed 9 bases, J shed 5 bases, and the junction held 3 bases outside the gene matches. The length of the CDR3 is 12 residues. DNA of the CDR3: TGCGCCAGTGGGACTAGCGGCCACGAGCAGTACTTC. Encoded protein: CASGTSGHEQYF.

Ten or more counts support this clonotype. V gene TRBV20-1 combines with J gene TRBJ2-3; 9 bases agree with TRBD2. The germline V gene has CDR1 DFQATT and CDR2 SNEGSKA (reference sequence). The CDR3 totals 16 residues. V was pared by 0 bases and J by 2 bases, with 6 bases of the junction left unmatched. The CDR3 loop reads CSARDPSGTSTDTQYF. CDR3 in DNA: TGCAGTGCTAGAGACCCTAGCGGGACCTCCACAGATACGCAGTATTTT.

The rearrangement links TRBV19 to TRBJ1-5; D is undetermined. This CDR3 is 12 amino acids long. Trimming removed 5 bases from V and 6 bases from J, with 8 bases in between. Germline assignment: CDR1 LNHDA and CDR2 SQIVND (reference sequence). CDR3 loop: CASSFSSQPQHF. The CDR3 DNA reads TGTGCCAGTAGTTTCAGTAGTCAGCCCCAGCATTTT.

On this clonotype itself: This may be a read error, as it is one base from a much larger clone. The chain recombines TRBV27 with TRBJ1-3, with D unclear. The CDR3 covers 17 residues. The V and J ends lost 0 bases and 2 bases respectively, with 14 bases between them. Germline CDR1 is MNHEY and CDR2 is SMNVEV (reference sequence). The CDR3 DNA reads as TGTGCCAGCAGTTTATCCGCCGCGGGATTTGCTGGAAACACCATATATTTT. Translation: CASSLSAAGFAGNTIYF.

In this sample, this clonotype turned up a few times. This chain connects TRBV7-3 to TRBJ2-5; D remains unclear. The CDR3 spans 15 residues. V lost 2 bases and J lost 0, with 10 bases in between. Per the germline V gene, CDR1 is SGHTA and CDR2 is FQGTGA. CDR3 bases: TGTGCCAGCAGCTTATCCATCGGTGACCAAGAGACCCAGTACTTC. Translation gives CASSLSIGDQETQYF.

This clonotype has ten or more counts. The chain uses TRBV28 and TRBJ1-4, with D uncertain. V was trimmed by 2 bases and J by 5 bases, leaving 9 bases between them. Germline assignment: CDR1 MDHEN and CDR2 SYDVKM. The CDR3 runs to 14 residues. The DNA of the CDR3 is TGTGCCAGCAGTTTAACACAGTCAAATGAAAAACTGTTTTTT. This codes for CASSLTQSNEKLFF.

Remarks on this clonotype: A much larger clone sits a single nucleotide away, making a read error possible. This rearrangement joins TRBV14 to TRBJ1-2; D is unresolved. The ends were cut back, 4 bases at V and 6 bases at J, with 12 bases in the middle. The CDR3 contains 13 residues. CDR1 SGHDN and CDR2 FVKESK come from the germline V gene. The CDR3 DNA sequence: TGTGCCAGCAGCCCCAGACTGGACGATGGCTACACCTTC. Its protein product is CASSPRLDDGYTF.

Concerning this clonotype itself: This may stem from a read error, because a much larger clone lies one nucleotide away. The chain is built from TRBV6-2 or TRBV6-3 and TRBJ2-1; D not resolved. Trimming cost V 3 bases and J 6 bases, with 18 bases left between them. Germline CDR1 and CDR2: MNHEY and SVGEGT. The CDR3 extends over 16 amino acids. The CDR3 loop is CASSYNLLLPSNEQFF. CDR3 coding DNA: TGTGCCAGCAGTTATAATTTACTCCTCCCTTCCAATGAGCAGTTCTTC.

With regard to this clonotype: A much larger clone lies a single base off, so this may be a read error. The chain couples TRBV20-1 to TRBJ2-3; D uncertain. The germline V gene has CDR1 DFQATT and CDR2 SNEGSKA (reference sequence). With 4 bases removed from V and 2 bases from J, the gap between germline ends came to 19 bases. The CDR3 contains 16 residues. CDR3 in DNA: TGCAGTGCTATAGATAGGCGCCTGGGGAACACAGATACGCAGTATTTT. Translating it yields CSAIDRRLGNTDTQYF.

Turning to this clonotype: This sequence may be a read error, since a much larger clone differs from it by one base. The chain is built from TRBV12-3 or TRBV12-4 and TRBJ2-3; 12 nucleotides line up with TRBD2. Losses at the gene ends were 6 bases for V and 4 bases for J; bases not matched to a gene: 2. The CDR3 consists of 14 residues. The CDR3 spells CASRRTSGADTQYF. CDR3 coding DNA: TGTGCCAGCAGACGGACTAGCGGGGCAGATACGCAGTATTTT.

Note on this clonotype: The junction shows a germline mismatch at one end, possibly a read error. J is TRBJ2-7 and V is TRBV18, with 9 bases lining up with TRBD2. Germline V gene data show CDR1 as KGHSH and CDR2 as LQKENI. The CDR3 has 15 residues. The CDR3 DNA follows: TGTTCCAGCTCACTTAGCGGGAGTACCTCCTACGAGCAGTACTTC. Translated, it gives CSSSLSGSTSYEQYF.